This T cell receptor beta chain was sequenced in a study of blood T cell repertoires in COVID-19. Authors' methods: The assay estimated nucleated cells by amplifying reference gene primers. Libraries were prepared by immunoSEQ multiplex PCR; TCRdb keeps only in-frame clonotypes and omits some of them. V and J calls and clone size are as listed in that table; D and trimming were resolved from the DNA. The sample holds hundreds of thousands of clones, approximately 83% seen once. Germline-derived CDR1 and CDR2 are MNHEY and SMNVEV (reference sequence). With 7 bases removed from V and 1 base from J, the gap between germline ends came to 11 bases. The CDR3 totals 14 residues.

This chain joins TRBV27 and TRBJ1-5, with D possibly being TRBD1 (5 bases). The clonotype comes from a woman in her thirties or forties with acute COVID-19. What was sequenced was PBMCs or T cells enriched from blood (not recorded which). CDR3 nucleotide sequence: TGTGCCAGCACCCGGGGGGGGAGCAATCAGCCCCAGCATTTT. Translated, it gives CASTRGGSNQPQHF.